This T cell receptor (beta chain) came from a study of cytomegalovirus exposure and HLA in healthy donors. General study points: Previously analyzed data showed that most TCR beta V segments were productive at a frequency of about 87% or about 30%.

Primers: 60 Vbeta forward and 13 Jbeta reverse. Profiled with immunoSEQ multiplex PCR; TCRdb holds only in-frame clones, not every one. The sample records approximately 38,000 clones, roughly 82% being singletons. Despite likely unrecorded immune exposures, the donors were nominally healthy at the time of sampling. This CDR3 region has 13 residues. Germline CDR1 is SGHRS and CDR2 is YFSETQ. Trimming cost V 7 bases and J 3 bases; bases outside gene matches: 5. Remarks on this clone: Its antigen is as yet unknown.

What was sequenced was PBMCs. V gene TRBV5-1 combines with J gene TRBJ2-5; 8 positions match TRBD2. This receptor was obtained from a young woman in good health and CMV-seropositive. CDR3 protein: CASRLATEETQYF. In DNA form, the CDR3 reads TGCGCCAGCCGACTAGCGACTGAAGAGACCCAGTACTTC.